These 7 T cell receptor beta chains were all obtained from the same sample, sequenced in a study of T cell responses to AZD1222 COVID-19 vaccine. Assay used: immunoSEQ multiplex PCR; TCRdb lists only in-frame clones, some missing. Among more than 95,000 clones listed, roughly nine tenths were seen once. The specimen comprised peripheral blood, sampled 28 days after the second dose of the MenACWY control vaccine. These receptors originate from an adult who received the MenACWY meningococcal vaccine as a control.

This chain's CDR3 is CASTRSSGGATGELFF. The CDR3 bases are TGTGCCAGCACCCGTTCCAGCGGGGGGGCGACCGGGGAGCTGTTTTTT. The chain couples TRBV7-2 to TRBJ2-2, with 10 positions matching TRBD2. J lost 5 bases, V lost 7 bases, and 10 bases had no gene match. The CDR3 length is 16 residues. CDR1 and CDR2 from the germline V gene are SGHTA and FQGNSA.

V gene TRBV4-3 combines with J gene TRBJ2-7; either TRBD1 or TRBD2 may fit D (6 bases each). The CDR3 has 16 amino acids. Trimming left V 1 base short and J 2 bases short, with 15 bases between. Germline lookup yields CDR1 LGHNA and CDR2 YSLEER. The CDR3 is CASSQAGAGQPYEQYF. The CDR3 nucleotides are TGCGCCAGCAGCCAAGCGGGGGCTGGACAACCCTACGAGCAGTACTTC.

The rearrangement joins TRBV7-9 to TRBJ2-7, with TRBD1 identical over 8 bases. V dropped 4 bases and J dropped 0; count of bases not matched to a gene: 8. The V gene's germline CDR1 is SEHNR and CDR2 FQNEAQ (reference sequence). This CDR3 contains 16 residues. The CDR3 sequence is CASSSGGGLSSYEQYF. The CDR3, as DNA: TGTGCCAGCAGCTCAGGGGGCGGGCTGAGCTCCTACGAGCAGTACTTC.

The chain links TRBV6-5 to TRBJ1-3, with D possibly being TRBD1 (6 bases). CDR1 is MNHEY and CDR2 is SVGAGI in the germline V gene. V dropped 2 bases and J dropped 2 bases, with 10 bases sitting between them. CDR3 size: 15 residues. The CDR3 loop reads CASSYGQTAGNTIYF. CDR3 nucleotides: TGTGCCAGCAGTTACGGACAGACCGCTGGAAACACCATATATTTT.

This chain links TRBV2 with TRBJ1-4, with D unclear. With 6 bases removed from V and 7 bases from J, the gap between germline ends came to 9 bases. The CDR3 has 12 residues. Germline CDR1 is SNHLY and CDR2 is FYNNEI. The CDR3 protein is CASRADGEKLFF. As DNA, the CDR3 is TGTGCCAGCAGAGCGGACGGTGAAAAACTGTTTTTT. Together with reference TRBV2 and TRBJ1-4, the CDR3 gives the full variable domain: EPEVTQTPSHQVTQMGQEVILRCVPISNHLYFYWYRQILGQKVEFLVSFYNNEISEKSEIFDDQFSVERPDGSNFTLKIRSTKLEDSAMYFCASRADGEKLFFGSGTQLSVL.

This rearrangement joins TRBV19 to TRBJ1-6; D is perhaps TRBD1 (6 bases). This CDR3 is 14 amino acids long. V was shortened by 7 bases and J by 6 bases, with 13 bases between the two germline ends. Germline assignment: CDR1 LNHDA and CDR2 SQIVND (reference sequence). CDR3 protein: CASTRTAGNSPLHF. The CDR3 bases are TGTGCCAGTACCCGGACAGCGGGTAATTCACCCCTCCACTTT. Filled out from reference TRBV19 and TRBJ1-6, the complete variable domain reads DGGITQSPKYLFRKEGQNVTLSCEQNLNHDAMYWYRQDPGQGLRLIYYSQIVNDFQKGDIAEGYSVSREKKESFPLTVTSAQKNPTAFYLCASTRTAGNSPLHFGNGTRLTVT.

As DNA, the CDR3 is TGTGCCAGCAGCCCAAATAGCGGGGGGTACCGAGATACGCAGTATTTT. Residues: CASSPNSGGYRDTQYF. The chain combines TRBV14 with TRBJ2-3, with 10 bases identical to TRBD2. Germline V gene data show CDR1 as SGHDN and CDR2 as FVKESK. Trimming removed 4 bases from V and 5 bases from J; junction bases left unmatched: 9. The CDR3 extends over 16 amino acids.